The rows below give T cell receptor beta chains drawn from one sample of a study of cytomegalovirus exposure and HLA in healthy donors. Generated by immunoSEQ multiplex PCR, the TCRdb table keeps only in-frame clones and is missing some. The profile shows 200,000 to 250,000 clones, more than 60% of them singletons. The sequenced sample was PBMCs. These receptors were taken from a woman between 25 and 40 years old in good health and CMV-seronegative. Each CDR3 is given with its conserved first and last residue.

TRBV5-4	CASSPELDRATEAFF
TRBV6-6	CASCAPRSNQPQHF
TRBV19	CASRLYGTGGDEQYF
TRBV5-6	CASSLAEGPHEQYF
TRBV6-1	CASCPSGVNTGELFF
TRBV7-2	CASSLAGFTYEQYF
TRBV10-1	CASSEIGEPSTDTQYF
TRBV11-2	CASSSRLAGEPGEQFF
TRBV1	CTSPDSSEGASGPPRETQYF
TRBV5-6	CASTTSGGDEAFF
TRBV7-3	CASSLPRQGAWDSNQPQHF
TRBV2	CASNPRLNTEAFF
TRBV6-5	CASSYSRSPTDTQYF
TRBV28	CASSLGVTEPQHF
TRBV9	CASSVGWRDEAFF